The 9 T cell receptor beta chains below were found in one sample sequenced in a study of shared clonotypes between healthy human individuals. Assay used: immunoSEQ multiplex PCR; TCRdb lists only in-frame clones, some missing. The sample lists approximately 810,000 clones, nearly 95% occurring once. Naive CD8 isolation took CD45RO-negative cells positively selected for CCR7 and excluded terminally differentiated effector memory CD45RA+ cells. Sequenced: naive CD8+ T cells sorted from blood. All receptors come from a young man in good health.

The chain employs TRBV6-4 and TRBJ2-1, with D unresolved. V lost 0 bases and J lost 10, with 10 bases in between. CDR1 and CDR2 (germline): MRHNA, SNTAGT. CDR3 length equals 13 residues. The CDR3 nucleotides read TGTGCCAGCAGTGACTCGAATAGCCGAGAGCAGTTCTTC. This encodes CASSDSNSREQFF.

In DNA form, the CDR3 reads TGTGCCAGCAGCCCCCGGACTAGCGGAGACAATGAGCAGTTCTTC. It is translated as CASSPRTSGDNEQFF. The genes are TRBV7-2 and TRBJ2-1, with 10 bases matching TRBD2. CDR3 length equals 15 residues. V shed 5 bases, J shed 5 bases, and the junction held 6 bases outside the gene matches. Germline CDR1 and CDR2: SGHTA and FQGNSA.

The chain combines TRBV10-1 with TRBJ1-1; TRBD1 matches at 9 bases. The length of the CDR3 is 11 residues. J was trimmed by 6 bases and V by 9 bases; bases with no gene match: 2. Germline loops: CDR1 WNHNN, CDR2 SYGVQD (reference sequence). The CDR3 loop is CARGQGAEAFF. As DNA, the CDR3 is TGCGCCAGGGGACAGGGCGCTGAAGCTTTCTTT.

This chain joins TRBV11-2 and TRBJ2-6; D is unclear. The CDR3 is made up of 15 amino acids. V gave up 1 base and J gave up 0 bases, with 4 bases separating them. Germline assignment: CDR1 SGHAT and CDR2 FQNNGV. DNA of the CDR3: TGTGCCAGCAGCTTAGGGATCTCTGGGGCCAACGTCCTGACTTTC. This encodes CASSLGISGANVLTF.

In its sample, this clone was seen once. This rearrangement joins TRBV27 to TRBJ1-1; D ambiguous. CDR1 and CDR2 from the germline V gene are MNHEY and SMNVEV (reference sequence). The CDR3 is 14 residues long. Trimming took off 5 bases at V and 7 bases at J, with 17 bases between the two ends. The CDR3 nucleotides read TGTGCCAGCAGTATGTTCAGGTTCCCCTTTGAAGCTTTCTTT. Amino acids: CASSMFRFPFEAFF.

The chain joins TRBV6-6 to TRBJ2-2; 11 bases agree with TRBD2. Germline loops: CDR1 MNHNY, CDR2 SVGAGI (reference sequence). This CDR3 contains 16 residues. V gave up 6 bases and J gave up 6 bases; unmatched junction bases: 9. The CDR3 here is CASSPLAGDRSGELFF. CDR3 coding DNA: TGTGCCAGCAGCCCACTAGCGGGAGACAGGTCCGGGGAGCTGTTTTTT.

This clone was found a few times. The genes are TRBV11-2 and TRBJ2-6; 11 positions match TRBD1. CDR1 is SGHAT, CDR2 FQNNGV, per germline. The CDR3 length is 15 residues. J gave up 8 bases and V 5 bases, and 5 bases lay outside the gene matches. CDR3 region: CASSNGTGGTNVLTF. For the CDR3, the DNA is TGTGCCAGCAGCAACGGGACAGGGGGAACCAACGTCCTGACTTTC.

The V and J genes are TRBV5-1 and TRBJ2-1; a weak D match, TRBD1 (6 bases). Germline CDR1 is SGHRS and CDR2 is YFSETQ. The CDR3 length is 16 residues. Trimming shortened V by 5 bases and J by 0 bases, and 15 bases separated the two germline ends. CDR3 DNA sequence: TGCGCCAGCAGTCCCCAGGGGTGGAGCTCCTACAATGAGCAGTTCTTC. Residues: CASSPQGWSSYNEQFF.

In DNA, the CDR3 is TGTGCCAGCAGCACCCCCCGGGGCAACTTGAACACTGAAGCTTTCTTT. Its protein is CASSTPRGNLNTEAFF. The V gene is TRBV28, the J gene TRBJ1-1, with a possible D match to TRBD1 (5 bases). The CDR3 has 16 residues. The V gene's germline CDR1 is MDHEN and CDR2 SYDVKM. Trimming removed 6 bases at V and 0 bases at J, with 17 bases between.